In its sample, the clone carrying this TCR beta chain was seen a few times. No antigen is known for it. TCRdb re-called the reads with MiXCR, one entry per CDR3 protein. The table records about 130,000 distinct CDR3 sequences, 24% of them present only once. This entry is derived from a study of T cell repertoires in cytomegalovirus infection. In the study overall: It was the public TCR beta signatures that indicated both CMV infection and matching HLA type.

CDR3 length: 17 residues. Germline loops: CDR1 LGHNA, CDR2 YSLEER. Trimming stripped 0 bases from V and 6 bases from J, with 17 bases between. The study, taken as a whole, reports: Dominating the ex vivo response were HLA-C-restricted CMV-specific TCR beta clonotypes.

Material for sequencing was PBMCs, sequenced either directly or after in vitro stimulation (not recorded which). The origin of this receptor is a human donor in good health (CMV status not recorded). Some clones in this sample may be carry-over from other donors' samples. This chain joins TRBV4-3 and TRBJ2-2; perhaps TRBD2 as D (6 bases). Here the CDR3 reads CASSQDSMGSGSGELFF. Here the CDR3 DNA reads TGCGCCAGCAGCCAAGATAGTATGGGGAGCGGGTCCGGGGAGCTGTTTTTT.